The 27 T cell receptor beta chains given below trace back to one sample, sequenced in a study of shared clonotypes between healthy human individuals (dated by TCRdb to the early 2020s). The protocol used for the library was the immunoSEQ multiplex PCR assay. As stored in TCRdb, this immuneACCESS dataset retains in-frame rearrangements with V and J assigned. A fraction of the clones does not appear; measured against another copy, unresolved V genes explain less than half of the discrepancy, and the remainder lacks a known reason. This sample is represented by 2,500,000 or so clones; less than 95% of them were singletons. The ten largest clones add up to approximately 0.4% of the sample. Sequencing used naive CD4+ T cells from PBMCs. The cell subset or site label here, explained by the study, means: CD45RA+ positively selected. These receptors all come from a man younger than 30 in good health. Some clones in this sample may be carry-over from other donors' samples.

This chain connects TRBV28 to TRBJ2-1, with D perhaps matching TRBD1 or TRBD2 (5 bases each). CDR1 and CDR2 from the germline V gene are MDHEN and SYDVKM. The CDR3 runs 15 residues. Trimming pared 8 bases from V and 5 bases from J, leaving 19 bases between. The CDR3 protein is CASHPPGRTHNEQFF. The CDR3 coding sequence is TGTGCCAGCCACCCCCCGGGACGGACGCACAATGAGCAGTTCTTC.

The rearrangement joins TRBV27 to TRBJ1-2, with a weak D call TRBD1 (6 bases). Germline V gives CDR1 MNHEY, CDR2 SMNVEV (reference sequence). CDR3 length: 14 amino acids. Deletions cut 1 base from V and 5 bases from J, with 11 bases between. The CDR3 DNA reads as TGTGCCAGCAGTTTATTTGGGACATCATATGGCTACACCTTC. Protein: CASSLFGTSYGYTF.

This clone was counted once. The chain links TRBV18 to TRBJ2-5, with unresolved D. Germline V gene data show CDR1 as KGHSH and CDR2 as LQKENI. The CDR3 loop spans 14 amino acids. V lost 6 bases and J 4 bases, leaving 15 bases between the germline ends. CDR3 protein: CASSAPTRRETQYF. The CDR3 bases are TGTGCCAGCTCGGCCCCTACGAGACGAGAGACCCAGTACTTC.

The CDR3 sequence: CASSMVQGYTGELFF. CDR3 nucleotide sequence: TGTGCCAGCAGCATGGTCCAGGGGTACACCGGGGAGCTGTTTTTT. The chain links TRBV11-2 to TRBJ2-2, with a weak D call TRBD1 (6 bases). V lost 5 bases and J lost 3, with 13 bases in between. This CDR3 is 15 amino acids long. Germline CDR1 reads SGHAT; CDR2 reads FQNNGV.

The chain has TRBV5-1 and TRBJ2-7; TRBD1 matches at 8 bases. After removal of 4 bases from V and 4 bases from J, the junction contained 7 bases not matched to a gene. This CDR3 is 14 amino acids long. Germline loops: CDR1 SGHRS, CDR2 YFSETQ. The CDR3 here is CASSQGDRWYEQYF. CDR3 in DNA: TGCGCCAGCAGCCAGGGGGACAGGTGGTACGAGCAGTACTTC. Full variable domain (outside the CDR3, taken from reference TRBV5-1 and TRBJ2-7): KAGVTQTPRYLIKTRGQQVTLSCSPISGHRSVSWYQQTPGQGLQFLFEYFSETQRNKGNFPGRFSGRQFSNSRSEMNVSTLELGDSALYLCASSQGDRWYEQYFGPGTRLTVT.

This clone has just one count. The rearrangement joins TRBV7-9 to TRBJ2-3, with no clear D. Germline V lookup: CDR1 SEHNR, CDR2 FQNEAQ (reference sequence). The CDR3 consists of 13 residues. V was clipped by 6 bases and J by 2 bases, with 9 bases between them. This CDR3 reads CASSPINTDTQYF. The DNA of the CDR3 is TGTGCCAGCAGTCCCATCAACACAGATACGCAGTATTTT.

As for this clone: This sample also contains other DNA sequences that code for the same CDR3. The chain is built from TRBV6-5 and TRBJ2-7; D is perhaps TRBD1 (5 bases). CDR3 length: 13 amino acids. Germline CDR1 reads MNHEY; CDR2 reads SVGAGI. Trimming removed 2 bases at V and 3 bases at J, with 8 bases between. For the CDR3, the DNA is TGTGCCAGCAGTTACAGGCAGGGCTACGAGCAGTACTTC. This encodes CASSYRQGYEQYF.

The rearrangement uses TRBV7-3 and TRBJ2-1; 14 bases are shared with TRBD2. Germline V lookup: CDR1 SGHTA, CDR2 FQGTGA. The CDR3 has 16 amino acids. J lost 11 bases, V lost 5 bases, and 11 bases had no gene match. This CDR3 is CASSPIPGLAGVQQFF. DNA for the CDR3: TGTGCCAGCAGCCCCATACCGGGACTAGCGGGAGTTCAGCAGTTCTTC.

The sample holds a few counts of this clone. The CDR3: CASSKPSRHGPLYGYTF. The CDR3 DNA is TGTGCCAGCAGCAAACCCTCCCGACACGGGCCTCTCTATGGCTACACCTTC. The chain recombines TRBV21-1 with TRBJ1-2. TRBV21-1 has pseudogene status. The CDR3 is 17 amino acids.

This chain uses TRBV29-1 with TRBJ2-3; D gene uncertain. The CDR3 contains 14 residues. V dropped 4 bases and J dropped 0 bases, with 11 bases sitting between them. Germline V gene data show CDR1 as SQVTM and CDR2 as ANQGSEA. CDR3 loop: CSVAQLSSTDTQYF. The CDR3 nucleotides are TGCAGCGTTGCCCAGCTTTCTAGCACAGATACGCAGTATTTT.

Comments on this clone: One junction end does not reproduce the germline sequence, and a read error may be involved. The gene calls are TRBV5-4 and TRBJ1-2; 10 bases match TRBD1. The germline gives CDR1 SGHNT, CDR2 YYREEE (reference sequence). The CDR3 consists of 19 residues. CDR3 region: CASGLPTRSGDRGNYGYTF. In DNA, the CDR3 is TGTGCCAGCGGCTTGCCTACGAGGAGCGGGGACAGGGGTAACTATGGCTACACCTTC. Together with reference TRBV5-4 and TRBJ1-2, the CDR3 gives the full variable domain: ETGVTQSPTHLIKTRGQQVTLRCSSQSGHNTVSWYQQALGQGPQFIFQYYREEENGRGNFPPRFSGLQFPNYSSELNVNALELDDSALYLCASGLPTRSGDRGNYGYTFGSGTRLTVV.

V and J are TRBV27 and TRBJ1-2; TRBD1 matches 9 bases. The CDR3 totals 19 residues. J was trimmed by 4 bases and V by 6 bases; bases with no gene match: 21. The germline V gene has CDR1 MNHEY and CDR2 SMNVEV (reference sequence). CDR3 in DNA: TGTGCCAGCAGCCGTAACATTAACAGGGGGCTCCCATGGCCCTATGGCTACACCTTC. Residues: CASSRNINRGLPWPYGYTF.

The chain combines TRBV2 with TRBJ2-3; D is undetermined. V lost 4 bases and J 4 bases, leaving 9 bases between the germline ends. The CDR3 has 13 residues. Germline V CDR1 and CDR2: SNHLY, FYNNEI. CDR3 sequence (DNA): TGTGCCAGCAGTGTTGCCCTAGCAGATACGCAGTATTTT. This encodes CASSVALADTQYF.

The chain is built from TRBV18 and TRBJ2-6, with unresolved D. Germline V gene sequence: CDR1 KGHSH, CDR2 LQKENI. V lost 6 bases, J lost 7 bases, and 19 bases lay in between. The CDR3 runs to 16 residues. CDR3 loop: CASSLVSAPGANVLTF. CDR3 sequence (DNA): TGTGCCAGCTCCTTGGTTTCGGCTCCAGGCGCCAACGTCCTGACTTTC. Looking up the rest from reference TRBV18 and TRBJ2-6 gives the full variable domain: NAGVMQNPRHLVRRRGQEARLRCSPMKGHSHVYWYRQLPEEGLKFMVYLQKENIIDESGMPKERFSAEFPKEGPSILRIQQVVRGDSAAYFCASSLVSAPGANVLTFGAGSRLTVL.

The chain is built from TRBV2 and TRBJ2-7; D possibly matches TRBD1 or TRBD2 (5 bases each). This CDR3 contains 14 residues. V was cut by 5 bases and J by 0 bases, with 11 bases left in between. Per the germline V gene, CDR1 is SNHLY and CDR2 is FYNNEI. The CDR3 DNA is TGTGCCAGCAGTAGCCAGGGACCCTCCTACGAGCAGTACTTC. Amino acid sequence: CASSSQGPSYEQYF.

About this clone: Other DNA sequences within the sample encode an identical CDR3. This sequence joins TRBV5-1 and TRBJ2-1; TRBD2 matches at 7 bases. This CDR3 has 15 residues. With V trimmed by 2 bases and J by 3 bases, 5 bases remained unmatched. Per germline, CDR1 SGHRS and CDR2 YFSETQ. CDR3 DNA: TGCGCCAGCAGCTTAGAGGCGGGAGTCTACAATGAGCAGTTCTTC. This translates into CASSLEAGVYNEQFF.

The chain is built from TRBV30 and TRBJ1-2; TRBD1 matches 7 bases. CDR1 GTSNPN and CDR2 SVGIG come from the germline V gene (reference sequence). The CDR3 spans 13 residues. Unmatched junction bases numbered 5, after V lost 7 bases and J lost 0 bases. The CDR3 reads CAFRDRANYGYTF. As DNA, the CDR3 is TGTGCCTTTCGAGACAGGGCTAACTATGGCTACACCTTC.

The chain has TRBV7-8 and TRBJ1-2, with D maybe TRBD1 (6 bases). CDR1 and CDR2 from the germline V gene are SGHVS and FQNEAQ. V lost 5 bases to trimming and J lost 2 bases, with 18 bases between them. This CDR3 is built from 16 residues. The CDR3 region is CASSLGQIPINYGYTF. The CDR3, as DNA: TGTGCCAGCAGCCTAGGACAGATACCTATCAACTATGGCTACACCTTC.

This clone showed up just once. The chain uses TRBV5-1 and TRBJ1-4; tentative D call: TRBD1 (5 bases). The CDR3 contains 15 residues. Germline CDR1 SGHRS, CDR2 YFSETQ. Trimming shortened V by 4 bases and J by 8 bases, and 18 bases separated the two germline ends. CDR3 coding DNA: TGCGCCAGCAGCCTGTGGGCGGGGGGAGACGAAAAACTGTTTTTT. This gives the protein CASSLWAGGDEKLFF.

The gene calls are TRBV19 and TRBJ1-4; tentatively, D is TRBD1 (5 bases). Germline loops: CDR1 LNHDA, CDR2 SQIVND (reference sequence). CDR3 length equals 15 residues. Trimming shortened V by 5 bases and J by 14 bases, and 24 bases separated the two germline ends. The CDR3 loop is CASSPPGLPSGSLFF. CDR3 DNA: TGTGCCAGTAGTCCCCCGGGACTCCCTTCTGGGAGTCTGTTTTTT. The full variable domain, completed using reference TRBV19 and TRBJ1-4, is DGGITQSPKYLFRKEGQNVTLSCEQNLNHDAMYWYRQDPGQGLRLIYYSQIVNDFQKGDIAEGYSVSREKKESFPLTVTSAQKNPTAFYLCASSPPGLPSGSLFFGSGTQLSVL.

The rearrangement joins TRBV19 to TRBJ1-1; no firm D call. The CDR3 is 16 residues long. Germline CDR1 and CDR2: LNHDA and SQIVND (reference sequence). The V end was cut by 3 bases, the J end by 0 bases, with 14 bases between. This chain's CDR3 is CASSIASGSMNTEAFF. CDR3 DNA: TGTGCCAGTAGTATCGCCTCGGGGAGCATGAACACTGAAGCTTTCTTT.

The chain has TRBV19 and TRBJ1-3, with TRBD1 identical over 8 bases. J gave up 6 bases and V 7 bases, and 11 bases lay outside the gene matches. CDR1 and CDR2 from the germline V gene are LNHDA and SQIVND (reference sequence). The CDR3 length is 15 residues. The CDR3 here is CASMGQGAPENTIYF. The CDR3 nucleotides are TGTGCCAGTATGGGGCAGGGGGCGCCTGAAAACACCATATATTTT.

This chain uses TRBV4-2 with TRBJ2-5; TRBD1 or TRBD2 may be the D gene (5 bases each). The V end lost 1 base, the J end lost 4 bases, and 13 bases lay between the germline ends. CDR1 is LGHNA and CDR2 is YNFKEQ in the germline V gene. CDR3 size: 15 residues. The CDR3 here is CASSQALAGTETQYF. Written as DNA, the CDR3 is TGTGCCAGCAGCCAAGCGCTCGCAGGGACAGAGACCCAGTACTTC.

The CDR3 is CASSTPKAGGRYEQYF. The CDR3 DNA reads TGTGCCAGCAGTACACCTAAGGCAGGGGGACGCTACGAGCAGTACTTC. The genes are TRBV6-6 and TRBJ2-7, with 7 bases identical to TRBD1. The junction had 13 bases not matched to a gene; V was cut back by 5 bases and J by 3 bases. The CDR3 runs to 16 residues. Germline V gives CDR1 MNHNY, CDR2 SVGAGI (reference sequence).

This clone was counted a single time. The chain couples TRBV20-1 to TRBJ2-7; no clear D gene. The CDR3 contains 11 residues. Trimming stripped 5 bases from V and 6 bases from J, with 11 bases between. CDR1 is DFQATT, CDR2 SNEGSKA, per germline (reference sequence). As DNA, the CDR3 is TGCAGTGCTGGCTCGGGTCGCGAGCAGTACTTC. Protein: CSAGSGREQYF.

V gene TRBV5-1 combines with J gene TRBJ1-1; the D gene is possibly TRBD1 (5 bases). Between the trimmed V and J ends, which lost 3 bases and 1 base, there was a span of 13 bases. Looked up from germline, CDR1 is SGHRS and CDR2 is YFSETQ. This CDR3 comprises 15 residues. CDR3 region: CASSSSGLTNTEAFF. As DNA, the CDR3 is TGCGCCAGCAGCTCCTCAGGGCTCACGAACACTGAAGCTTTCTTT.

This sequence joins TRBV29-1 and TRBJ2-7; 9 nucleotides line up with TRBD1. In germline, CDR1 is SQVTM, CDR2 ANQGSEA. The CDR3 totals 12 residues. The V segment lost 8 bases and the J segment 5 bases; nucleotides outside the gene matches: 7. The CDR3: CSHRTGAHEQYF. The CDR3 DNA sequence: TGCAGCCACCGGACAGGGGCCCACGAGCAGTACTTC.